This T cell receptor (beta chain) derives from a study of response to subunit inactivated influenza vaccine. Study outcomes and limitations: New T cells are recruited in small numbers by each seasonal influenza vaccination, according to the authors' suggestion.

The germline V gene has CDR1 SGHDT and CDR2 YYEEEE. Trimming at V came to 3 bases and at J to 5 bases, leaving 10 bases not matched to a gene. The CDR3 consists of 16 residues. TCRdb ran MiXCR on the RT-PCR reads and lists one entry per CDR3 protein. The sample lists 750,000 to 850,000 distinct CDR3 sequences, around a sixth seen once, with about a tenth in the top ten. This clonotype was counted a few times. The antigen is not known. This specimen consisted of PBMCs from blood, obtained roughly 5 days after vaccination. This receptor was taken from a man aged 50 to 60 who received an inactivated influenza vaccine. This chain links TRBV5-6 with TRBJ2-3, with TRBD2 matching over 9 bases. CDR3 bases: TGTGCCAGCAGCTCCGTCCCCCTAGCGGGGTTAGATACGCAGTATTTT. Its protein is CASSSVPLAGLDTQYF.